The 8 T cell receptor beta chains in this list originate from one sample, sequenced in a study of blood T cell repertoires in COVID-19. The table came from immunoSEQ multiplex PCR; TCRdb's copy has only in-frame clones and leaves some out. The table records 150,000 to 200,000 clones, approximately 86% of them present only once. Sequences were obtained from peripheral blood. These TCRs come from a man aged 60-69 years with acute or convalescent COVID-19.

V and J are TRBV9 and TRBJ2-1, with 7 bases identical to TRBD1. Per the germline V gene, CDR1 is SGDLS and CDR2 is YYNGEE. V shed 0 bases, J shed 1 base, and the junction held 4 bases outside the gene matches. The CDR3 sequence is 16 residues long. The CDR3 region is CASSVGQGPSYNEQFF. The CDR3 bases are TGTGCCAGCAGCGTAGGACAGGGTCCATCCTACAATGAGCAGTTCTTC.

J is TRBJ1-2 and V is TRBV5-4, with D hard to call. Trimming shortened V by 2 bases and J by 5 bases, and 16 bases separated the two germline ends. Per germline, CDR1 SGHNT and CDR2 YYREEE (reference sequence). This CDR3 region has 15 residues. CDR3 loop: CASSFTSGSRYGYTF. In nucleotides, the CDR3 is TGTGCCAGCAGCTTCACCTCGGGAAGCCGATATGGCTACACCTTC.

J is TRBJ2-7 and V is TRBV11-1; 14 nucleotides match TRBD2. V shed 5 bases and J 4 bases; nucleotides not matched to a gene: 4. Germline lookup yields CDR1 SGHAT and CDR2 FQDESV (reference sequence). This CDR3 region has 15 residues. CDR3 nucleotide sequence: TGTGCCAGCAGCCGCGGACTAGCGGGAGGTTACGAGCAGTACTTC. Its translation is CASSRGLAGGYEQYF.

The rearrangement uses TRBV5-5 and TRBJ1-2, with a possible D match to TRBD1 (5 bases). Germline-derived CDR1 and CDR2 are SGHKS and YYEKEE (reference sequence). CDR3 length equals 16 residues. The V gene lost 0 bases and the J gene lost 4 bases, with 16 bases spanning the gap. The CDR3 sequence: CASSLVIAGQTYGYTF. The CDR3 DNA sequence: TGTGCCAGCAGCTTGGTAATAGCAGGGCAGACCTATGGCTACACCTTC.

The chain has TRBV15 and TRBJ2-7, with D possibly being TRBD2 (5 bases). Trimming stripped 0 bases from V and 6 bases from J, with 9 bases between. The CDR3 consists of 13 residues. Germline CDR1 and CDR2: LNHNV and YYDKDF (reference sequence). CDR3 DNA: TGTGCCACCAGCAGAGATGGTCTAGCCGAGCAGTACTTC. The encoded protein is CATSRDGLAEQYF.

Regarding this clone: It is unclear where the CDR3 begins or ends on the DNA, so no DNA is shown, and the CDR3 is as TCRdb lists it. The chain employs TRBV19 and TRBJ2-1; the tabulated D call, TRBD1, remains unverified against the DNA. Germline-derived CDR1 and CDR2 are LNHDA and SQIVND (reference sequence). The CDR3 is 14 amino acids long, termini counted. Here the CDR3 reads CASSGQGGFDEQFF.

V usage is TRBV27 and J usage is TRBJ1-1, with 7 positions matching TRBD1. The CDR3 has 15 residues. V gave up 2 bases and J gave up 3 bases; unmatched junction bases: 6. Looked up from germline, CDR1 is MNHEY and CDR2 is SMNVEV (reference sequence). CDR3 sequence reads: CASSLTLTGYTEAFF. The DNA of the CDR3 is TGTGCCAGCAGTTTAACCCTGACAGGGTACACTGAAGCTTTCTTT.

The chain combines TRBV6-6 with TRBJ1-5, with D hard to call. The CDR3 spans 16 residues. Germline values: CDR1 MNHNY, CDR2 SVGAGI (reference sequence). Trimming left V 0 bases short and J 5 bases short, with 14 bases between. CDR3 sequence (DNA): TGTGCCAGCAGTTACTCGAGCGGAGGAGTTTATCAGCCCCAGCATTTT. Translated, it gives CASSYSSGGVYQPQHF.